The 11 T cell receptor beta chains reported below all come from one sample, sequenced in a study of cytomegalovirus exposure and HLA in healthy donors. Primers included in the PCR were 60 Vbeta and 13 Jbeta primers. Profiled with immunoSEQ multiplex PCR; TCRdb holds only in-frame clones, not every one. Of about 170,000 clones in the sample, under 90% are singletons; the top ten hold less than 2%. Sequenced material: PBMCs. The receptors derive from a male donor in good health and CMV-seronegative.

This clone was picked up one time. The chain couples TRBV9 to TRBJ2-7; D may be TRBD1 (5 bases). Deletions cut 1 base from V and 4 bases from J, with 15 bases between. CDR1 is SGDLS, CDR2 YYNGEE, per germline. The CDR3 runs to 15 residues. This CDR3 is CASSVSPGHTYEQYF. CDR3 in DNA: TGTGCCAGCAGCGTATCTCCCGGACACACTTACGAGCAGTACTTC.

The chain uses TRBV11-2 and TRBJ1-5; possibly TRBD1 for D (6 bases). The CDR3 sequence is 14 residues long. The V end was cut by 5 bases, the J end by 4 bases, with 12 bases between. Germline V gene sequence: CDR1 SGHAT, CDR2 FQNNGV. For the CDR3, the DNA is TGTGCCAGCAGCCACAGGGATAGGAATCAGCCCCAGCATTTT. It is translated as CASSHRDRNQPQHF.

The rearrangement links TRBV4-2 to TRBJ2-5; 16 bases agree with TRBD2. The CDR3 length is 21 residues. The J segment lost 1 base and the V segment lost 0 bases, leaving 11 bases of the junction unmatched. CDR1 and CDR2 from the germline V gene are LGHNA and YNFKEQ. CDR3 in amino acids: CASSQEVLRGLAGGAQETQYF. DNA of the CDR3: TGTGCCAGCAGCCAAGAAGTTCTGCGGGGACTAGCGGGAGGGGCCCAAGAGACCCAGTACTTC.

This sequence joins TRBV7-3 and TRBJ1-3, with 8 bases lining up with TRBD1. The CDR3 runs to 15 residues. Trimming cost V 6 bases and J 1 base; bases outside gene matches: 5. Germline lookup yields CDR1 SGHTA and CDR2 FQGTGA. In nucleotides, the CDR3 is TGTGCCAGCAGTCCAGGGGGCAGTTCTGGAAACACCATATATTTT. Its translation: CASSPGGSSGNTIYF.

This clone was seen a few times. The chain uses TRBV7-2 and TRBJ1-2; D not resolved. The germline V gene has CDR1 SGHTA and CDR2 FQGNSA. The CDR3 covers 13 residues. V lost 5 bases to trimming and J lost 2 bases, with 9 bases between them. The chain's CDR3 is CASSPAGNYGYTF. The CDR3 DNA reads TGTGCCAGCAGCCCTGCCGGGAACTATGGCTACACCTTC.

V usage is TRBV28 and J usage is TRBJ1-4; 9 bases align to TRBD1. V shed 5 bases, J shed 5 bases, and the junction held 3 bases outside the gene matches. Per germline, CDR1 MDHEN and CDR2 SYDVKM. This CDR3 spans 14 amino acids. CDR3 coding DNA: TGTGCCAGCAGTAGGGACAGGGACAATGAAAAACTGTTTTTT. Protein sequence: CASSRDRDNEKLFF. Based on the CDR3 plus reference TRBV28 and TRBJ1-4, the full variable domain is DVKVTQSSRYLVKRTGEKVFLECVQDMDHENMFWYRQDPGLGLRLIYFSYDVKMKEKGDIPEGYSVSREKKERFSLILESASTNQTSMYLCASSRDRDNEKLFFGSGTQLSVL.

The V call is TRBV5-1, the J call TRBJ2-5, with 8 bases matching TRBD1. The J call may be faulty, since TRBJ2-7 better matches the DNA end. The CDR3 extends over 15 amino acids. The germline gives CDR1 SGHRS, CDR2 YFSETQ. This CDR3 is CASSPQGVVPYEQYF. The CDR3 DNA follows: TGCGCCAGCAGCCCACAGGGGGTAGTACCCTACGAGCAGTACTTC.

Worth noting for this clone: Other nucleotide sequences in the sample specify the same CDR3. The chain is built from TRBV7-9 and TRBJ1-3; 7 bases map to TRBD1. V trimming: 5 bases; J trimming: 4 bases; junction bases outside the gene matches: 5. Germline CDR1 reads SEHNR; CDR2 reads FQNEAQ (reference sequence). This CDR3 comprises 14 residues. The DNA for the CDR3 is TGTGCCAGCAGCCTTACAGGGGAGGGAAACACCATATATTTT. Protein product: CASSLTGEGNTIYF.

This chain links TRBV5-1 with TRBJ2-1, with 8 bases matching TRBD2. The CDR3 is made up of 15 amino acids. J was trimmed by 3 bases and V by 0 bases; bases with no gene match: 2. Germline V lookup: CDR1 SGHRS, CDR2 YFSETQ. The DNA of the CDR3 is TGCGCCAGCAGCTTGGGTACTAGCGGCTACAATGAGCAGTTCTTC. It specifies CASSLGTSGYNEQFF.

The rearrangement joins TRBV4-2 to TRBJ2-1, with a possible D match to TRBD1 (5 bases). There are 11 residues in the CDR3. The V gene lost 6 bases and the J gene lost 11 bases, with 11 bases spanning the gap. CDR1 is LGHNA, CDR2 YNFKEQ, per germline. CDR3 loop: CASSGAGKQFF. The CDR3 DNA sequence: TGTGCCAGCAGTGGGGCAGGAAAGCAGTTCTTC.

The chain combines TRBV7-9 with TRBJ2-7; D may be TRBD1 (5 bases). The CDR3 runs 16 residues. With 5 bases removed from V and 2 bases from J, the gap between germline ends came to 19 bases. Germline V gene lookup returns CDR1 SEHNR and CDR2 FQNEAQ (reference sequence). As DNA, the CDR3 is TGTGCCAGCAGCCCCAGGAGTGGGCAGGGCACCTACGAGCAGTACTTC. Its protein product is CASSPRSGQGTYEQYF.